One sample yielded the 2 T cell receptor beta chains listed below, sequenced in a study of identical twins (dated by TCRdb to the mid-2010s). The library was made by 5' RACE. Sequencing was carried out with an Illumina HiSeq 2000. Starting from the raw public reads, TCRdb applied fastp trimming at Q25, assembled clones with MiXCR and retained in-frame beta chains. CDR3 protein duplicates are merged, each entry listing the most common genes and DNA. The sample table records hundreds of thousands of distinct CDR3 sequences; roughly 6.2% of these occur just once. Approximately 2% of the sample belongs to the ten largest clones. Material: naive T cells sorted from blood. The sample's cell subset or site label, in plain terms: cells isolated with a human naive T-cell isolation kit. Receptors originate from a man in his late teens or twenties in good health.

This clonotype was seen at least ten times. The genes are TRBV29-1 and TRBJ2-1, with D tentatively TRBD1 (6 bases). This CDR3 comprises 14 residues. Trimming removed 2 bases at V and 3 bases at J, with 11 bases between. Germline CDR1 reads SQVTM; CDR2 reads ANQGSEA. The chain's CDR3 is CSVEPQGHYNEQFF. CDR3 sequence (DNA): TGCAGCGTTGAACCACAGGGCCACTACAATGAGCAGTTCTTC.

The DNA of the CDR3 is TGCGCCAGCAGCTTTGCGCCGCAAGACAGGGGGCCTAGCGGGACGAACACCGGGGAGCTGTTTTTT. This codes for CASSFAPQDRGPSGTNTGELFF. The V and J genes are TRBV5-1 and TRBJ2-2; TRBD1 might be the D (10 bases). The ends were cut back, 2 bases at V and 0 bases at J, with 29 bases in the middle. Germline V gene data show CDR1 as SGHRS and CDR2 as YFSETQ. There are 22 residues in the CDR3.